Reported below is one T cell receptor (beta chain). Samples had at least 6.5 million PBMCs isolated from them. This record comes from a study of blood T cells in healthy people across ages. Together with a sample-barcoded 5' primer, a J-beta primer mix was included in a second PCR lasting roughly 6 to 12 cycles. Any given sample supplied a minimum of 2.5 million CDR3-containing paired-end reads. Each CDR3 protein is one row after TCRdb ran MiXCR on the 5' RACE reads. The repertoire holds hundreds of thousands of distinct CDR3 sequences, with roughly 25% as singletons. In germline, CDR1 is ENHRY, CDR2 SYGVKD. V lost 6 bases to trimming and J lost 2 bases, with 4 bases between them. The CDR3 runs 11 residues. Another study also made use of these data, one on T cells of mothers and their children. This second study says: Per mother, over 9.5 million TCR beta CDR3 reads were obtained; per child, 2.5 million to 3.5 million.

The genes are TRBV10-3 and TRBJ2-5; D remains unclear. Sequences were obtained from blood. The TCR was taken from a boy aged 5-17 years in good health. The CDR3 spells CAIRKQETQYF. Written as DNA, the CDR3 is TGTGCCATCAGAAAACAAGAGACCCAGTACTTC.